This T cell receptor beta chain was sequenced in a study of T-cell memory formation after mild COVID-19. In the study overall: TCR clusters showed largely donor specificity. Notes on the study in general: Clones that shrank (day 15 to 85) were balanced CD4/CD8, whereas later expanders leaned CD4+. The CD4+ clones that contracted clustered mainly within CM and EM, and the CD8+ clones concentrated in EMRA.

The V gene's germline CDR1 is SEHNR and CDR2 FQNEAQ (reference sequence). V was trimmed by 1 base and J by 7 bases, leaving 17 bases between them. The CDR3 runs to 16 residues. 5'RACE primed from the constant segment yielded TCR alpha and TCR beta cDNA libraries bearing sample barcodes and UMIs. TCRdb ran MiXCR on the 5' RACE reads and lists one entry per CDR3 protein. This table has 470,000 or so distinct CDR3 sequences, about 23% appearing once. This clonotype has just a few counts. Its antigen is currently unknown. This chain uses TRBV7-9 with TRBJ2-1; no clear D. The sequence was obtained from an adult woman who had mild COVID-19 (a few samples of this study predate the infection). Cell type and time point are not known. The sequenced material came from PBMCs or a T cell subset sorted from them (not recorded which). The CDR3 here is CASSLDHLVGSNEQFF. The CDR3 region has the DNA TGTGCCAGCAGCTTAGATCACCTAGTCGGGTCGAATGAGCAGTTCTTC.